Here is one TCR beta chain with its context. What it recognizes is unknown. The data are from a study of siplizumab effects on memory and regulatory T cells. Study outcomes and limitations: Major contributors to the alloresponse seemed to be naive T cells, which also appeared more diverse than memory cells.

TCRdb's table, derived via immunoSEQ multiplex PCR, lists solely in-frame clones and lacks some. The table shows about 120,000 clones, with around 95% occurring only once. This CDR3 has 11 residues. The germline V gene has CDR1 MDHEN and CDR2 SYDVKM. The ends were cut back, 3 bases at V and 4 bases at J, with 3 bases in the middle. The sequenced material came from non-Treg CD4+ T cells sorted from blood. The receptor was derived from a human donor in good health. The chain has TRBV28 and TRBJ1-2, with unresolved D. CDR3 coding DNA: TGTGCCAGCAGTTTTATCTATGGCTACACCTTC. Translating it yields CASSFIYGYTF.